Each of the 22 T cell receptor beta chains below was sequenced from the same sample in a study of blood T cell repertoires in COVID-19. Generated by immunoSEQ multiplex PCR, the TCRdb table keeps only in-frame clones and is missing some. This sample carries 200,000 to 300,000 clones, more than 75% of them seen once, and the ten largest clones take around 5%. Sequenced sample: peripheral blood. The receptor source for this set is a woman in her fifties or sixties with COVID-19, enrolled during active disease.

This chain joins TRBV3-1 (or the pseudogene TRBV3-2) and TRBJ2-2; 7 positions agree with TRBD1. The CDR3 runs to 18 residues. With 1 base clipped from V and 0 bases from J, the junction kept 8 bases outside the gene matches. Germline CDR1 and CDR2: LGHDT and YNNKEL (reference sequence). CDR3 nucleotide sequence: TGTGCCAGCAGCCAAGTCGGACAGGTGTCGGCGAACACCGGGGAGCTGTTTTTT. It translates to CASSQVGQVSANTGELFF.

J is TRBJ1-6 and V is TRBV30; no clear D. V shed 4 bases and J shed 10 bases, with 17 bases lying between them. The CDR3 covers 14 residues. CDR1 and CDR2 (germline): GTSNPN, SVGIG (reference sequence). This CDR3 reads CAWTTGGPRSPLHF. The CDR3 DNA sequence: TGTGCCTGGACCACCGGAGGGCCAAGATCACCCCTCCACTTT. Full variable domain (rest looked up from reference TRBV30 and TRBJ1-6): SQTIHQWPATLVQPVGSPLSLECTVEGTSNPNLYWYRQAAGRGLQLLFYSVGIGQISSEVPQNLSASRPQDRQFILSSKKLLLSDSGFYLCAWTTGGPRSPLHFGNGTRLTVT.

The chain carries TRBV7-8 and TRBJ1-5; D is undetermined. In germline, CDR1 is SGHVS, CDR2 FQNEAQ. V lost 4 bases, J lost 0 bases, and 19 bases lay in between. This CDR3 region has 18 residues. Here the CDR3 DNA reads TGTGCCAGCAGCTCAAGCCAAATACAGAAATTTAGCAATCAGCCCCAGCATTTT. Encoded protein: CASSSSQIQKFSNQPQHF.

The chain links TRBV28 to TRBJ2-1, with TRBD2 matching 8 bases. CDR3 length: 15 amino acids. The ends lost 6 bases at V and 0 bases at J; junction bases unmatched: 4. Germline V gives CDR1 MDHEN, CDR2 SYDVKM. The DNA for the CDR3 is TGTGCCAGCAGGCGGAGCGGGAGCTCCTACAATGAGCAGTTCTTC. It codes for CASRRSGSSYNEQFF.

This chain joins TRBV1 and TRBJ2-3; the D call of TRBD2 is as the table states it, not checked on the DNA. TRBV1 is a pseudogene locus. This CDR3 spans 16 amino acids. The CDR3 bases are TGCACCAGCAGCCAGCGGACTAGGGGGTGGGCAGATACGCAGTATTTT. It specifies CTSSQRTRGWADTQYF.

The chain employs TRBV18 and TRBJ2-7; maybe TRBD1 (6 bases). V was clipped by 1 base and J by 3 bases, with 22 bases between them. CDR3 size: 18 residues. Germline V lookup: CDR1 KGHSH, CDR2 LQKENI. CDR3 residues: CASSPRSRDKQWYYEQYF. Here the CDR3 DNA reads TGTGCCAGCTCACCACGATCTCGGGACAAGCAATGGTACTACGAGCAGTACTTC.

The rearrangement joins TRBV5-4 to TRBJ2-7, with D tentatively TRBD2 (6 bases). Per the germline V gene, CDR1 is SGHNT and CDR2 is YYREEE (reference sequence). Trimming pared 4 bases from V and 3 bases from J, leaving 11 bases between. The CDR3 loop spans 13 amino acids. In nucleotides, the CDR3 is TGTGCCAGCAGCGGGACTGGGGACTACGAGCAGTACTTC. Translating gives CASSGTGDYEQYF.

This chain uses TRBV10-2 with TRBJ2-5, with 9 bases aligning to TRBD2. The germline CDR1 and CDR2 sequences are WSHSY and SAAADI. This CDR3 spans 18 amino acids. Trimming removed 7 bases from V and 5 bases from J; junction bases left unmatched: 20. CDR3 residues: CASTPQGVTSGGGETQYF. CDR3 nucleotides: TGCGCCAGCACACCCCAGGGCGTGACTAGCGGTGGAGGGGAGACCCAGTACTTC.

The chain recombines TRBV2 with TRBJ1-1; 9 positions match TRBD1. This CDR3 region has 15 residues. The germline V gene has CDR1 SNHLY and CDR2 FYNNEI. Losses at the gene ends were 7 bases for V and 6 bases for J; bases not matched to a gene: 12. Here the CDR3 DNA reads TGTGCCAGCATCCCGAACAGGGGGCAAATTTCTGAAGCTTTCTTT. Protein sequence: CASIPNRGQISEAFF.

The chain joins TRBV7-9 to TRBJ1-2; 9 bases are a match to TRBD1. This CDR3 spans 14 amino acids. The germline V gene encodes CDR1 SEHNR and CDR2 FQNEAQ (reference sequence). J was trimmed by 8 bases and V by 6 bases; bases with no gene match: 10. CDR3 DNA sequence: TGTGCCAGCAGAGGGACAGGGTCGGTTGAAGGCTACACCTTC. It codes for CASRGTGSVEGYTF.

The chain is built from TRBV5-1 and TRBJ1-6; D remains unclear. Deletions cut 4 bases from V and 5 bases from J, with 13 bases between. The CDR3 contains 15 residues. Germline loops: CDR1 SGHRS, CDR2 YFSETQ. The CDR3 region has the DNA TGCGCCAGCAGCCTCGACTCGGCGGATAATTCACCCCTCCACTTT. Protein product: CASSLDSADNSPLHF.

V usage is TRBV10-1 and J usage is TRBJ1-1; D is perhaps TRBD1 (6 bases). The CDR3 consists of 15 residues. CDR1 and CDR2 (germline): WNHNN, SYGVQD (reference sequence). V was cut by 0 bases and J by 1 base, with 9 bases left in between. CDR3 in amino acids: CASSESRTANTEAFF. CDR3 DNA sequence: TGCGCCAGCAGTGAGTCAAGGACAGCGAACACTGAAGCTTTCTTT.

This clone was picked up one time. The chain recombines TRBV9 with TRBJ2-7, with a weak D call TRBD2 (6 bases). Germline assignment: CDR1 SGDLS and CDR2 YYNGEE. CDR3 size: 13 residues. V was shortened by 1 base and J by 5 bases, with 10 bases between the two germline ends. In nucleotides, the CDR3 is TGTGCCAGCAGCGTATCGGGGGTACACGAGCAGTACTTC. It translates to CASSVSGVHEQYF.

The chain links TRBV7-6 to TRBJ1-5; no firm D call. The length of the CDR3 is 13 residues. The V gene lost 5 bases and the J gene lost 5 bases, with 10 bases spanning the gap. Germline values: CDR1 SGHVS, CDR2 FNYEAQ. The CDR3 DNA is TGTGCCAGCAGCAGAGGTCGCGATCAGCCCCAGCATTTT. Translating it yields CASSRGRDQPQHF.

V is TRBV30 and J is TRBJ1-2, with D possibly matching TRBD1 (5 bases). V lost 2 bases, J lost 2 bases, and 12 bases lay in between. This CDR3 is built from 14 residues. CDR1 is GTSNPN, CDR2 SVGIG, per germline (reference sequence). CDR3 nucleotide sequence: TGTGCCTGGAGTAGGGCAGGGCTGAACTATGGCTACACCTTC. It is translated as CAWSRAGLNYGYTF.

This rearrangement joins TRBV3-1 (or the pseudogene TRBV3-2) to TRBJ1-4; no clear D. This CDR3 is 12 amino acids long. Germline CDR1 LGHDT, CDR2 YNNKEL (reference sequence). V lost 5 bases and J lost 14, with 15 bases in between. The DNA for the CDR3 is TGTGCCAGCAGCAGAAGGGAGGAGAGCCTGTTTTTT. Translating gives CASSRREESLFF.

The chain combines TRBV7-8 with TRBJ1-2; D is unclear. The CDR3 runs to 13 residues. Germline CDR1 is SGHVS and CDR2 is FQNEAQ. Trimming stripped 1 base from V and 3 bases from J, with 6 bases between. The CDR3 loop is CASSLVGDYGYTF. The CDR3 DNA reads as TGTGCCAGCAGCTTAGTGGGCGACTATGGCTACACCTTC.

V and J are TRBV5-4 and TRBJ2-7; D is possibly TRBD1 (5 bases). CDR1 is SGHNT, CDR2 YYREEE, per germline (reference sequence). The V end lost 4 bases, the J end lost 2 bases, and 13 bases lay between the germline ends. The CDR3 spans 14 residues. CDR3 in DNA: TGTGCCAGCAGCAGTCGACAGACCACCTACGAGCAGTACTTC. Its translation is CASSSRQTTYEQYF.

This sequence joins TRBV7-2 and TRBJ2-3; D is ambiguous. The CDR3 extends over 15 amino acids. Trimming shortened V by 5 bases and J by 0 bases, and 12 bases separated the two germline ends. Germline CDR1 reads SGHTA; CDR2 reads FQGNSA. The CDR3 sequence is CASSAEGVSTDTQYF. The CDR3 DNA follows: TGTGCCAGCAGCGCTGAAGGAGTTAGCACAGATACGCAGTATTTT.

The chain couples TRBV5-4 to TRBJ2-7; D is perhaps TRBD1 (6 bases). Trimming cost V 5 bases and J 0 bases, with 12 bases left between them. Germline V gene lookup returns CDR1 SGHNT and CDR2 YYREEE (reference sequence). The CDR3 runs to 14 residues. CDR3 loop: CASRNDRSSYEQYF. CDR3 nucleotide sequence: TGTGCCAGCAGGAATGACAGGAGCTCCTACGAGCAGTACTTC.

The chain links TRBV2 to TRBJ2-7; D possibly corresponds to TRBD2 (6 bases). The germline CDR1 and CDR2 sequences are SNHLY and FYNNEI. The CDR3 length is 13 residues. V lost 0 bases, J lost 6 bases, and 9 bases lay in between. In nucleotides, the CDR3 is TGTGCCAGCAGTGAAGCGGGGGGAGGCGAGCAGTACTTC. This translates into CASSEAGGGEQYF.

The gene calls are TRBV28 and TRBJ2-3, with 10 bases identical to TRBD2. The germline gives CDR1 MDHEN, CDR2 SYDVKM. This CDR3 region has 15 residues. The ends lost 6 bases at V and 3 bases at J; junction bases unmatched: 6. This chain's CDR3 is CASSRGLARTDTQYF. CDR3 nucleotides: TGTGCCAGCAGCCGGGGACTAGCGAGGACAGATACGCAGTATTTT.